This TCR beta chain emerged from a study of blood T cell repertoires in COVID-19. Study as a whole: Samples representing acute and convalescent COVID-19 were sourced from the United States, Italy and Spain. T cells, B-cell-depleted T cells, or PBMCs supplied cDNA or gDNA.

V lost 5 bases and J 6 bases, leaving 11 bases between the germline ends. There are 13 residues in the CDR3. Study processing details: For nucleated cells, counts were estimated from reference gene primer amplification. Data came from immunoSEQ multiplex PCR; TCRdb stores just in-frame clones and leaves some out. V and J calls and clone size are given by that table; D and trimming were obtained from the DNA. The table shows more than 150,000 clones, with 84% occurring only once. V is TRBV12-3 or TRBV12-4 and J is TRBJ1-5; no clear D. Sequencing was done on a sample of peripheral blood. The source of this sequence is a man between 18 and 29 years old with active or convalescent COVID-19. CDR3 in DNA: TGTGCCAGCAGTCAAGTCCCAGGTCAGCCCCAGCATTTT. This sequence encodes CASSQVPGQPQHF.